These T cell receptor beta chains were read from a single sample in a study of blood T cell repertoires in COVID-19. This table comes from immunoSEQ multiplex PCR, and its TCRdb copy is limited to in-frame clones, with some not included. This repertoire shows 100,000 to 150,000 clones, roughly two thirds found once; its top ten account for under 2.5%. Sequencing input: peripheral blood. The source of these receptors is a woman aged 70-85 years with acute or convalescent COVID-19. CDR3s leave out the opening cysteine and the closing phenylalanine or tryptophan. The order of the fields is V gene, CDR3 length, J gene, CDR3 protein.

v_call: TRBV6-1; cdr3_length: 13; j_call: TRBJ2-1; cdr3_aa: ASSEAGGIRDEQF
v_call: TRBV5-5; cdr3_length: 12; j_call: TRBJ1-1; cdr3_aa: ASSLTGMSTEAF
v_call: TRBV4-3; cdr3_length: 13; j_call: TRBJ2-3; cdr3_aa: ASSLAGASTDTQY
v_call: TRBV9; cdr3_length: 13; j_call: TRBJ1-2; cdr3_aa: ASSPRGTGRIDYT
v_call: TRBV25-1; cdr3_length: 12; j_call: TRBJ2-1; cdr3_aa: ASSDRGSYNEQF
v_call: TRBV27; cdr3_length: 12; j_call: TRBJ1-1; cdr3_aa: ASSMTGPHTEAF
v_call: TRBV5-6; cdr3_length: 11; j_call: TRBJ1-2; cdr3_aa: ASSSDRGYGYT
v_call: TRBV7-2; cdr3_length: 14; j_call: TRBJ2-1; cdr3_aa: ASSSQGALRGNEQF
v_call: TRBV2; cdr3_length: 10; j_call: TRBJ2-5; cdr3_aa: AGDREQETQY
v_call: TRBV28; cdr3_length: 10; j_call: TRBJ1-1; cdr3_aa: ASSQDRGLAF
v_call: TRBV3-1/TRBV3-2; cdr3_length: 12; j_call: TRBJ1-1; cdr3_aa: ASSPNAMNTEAF
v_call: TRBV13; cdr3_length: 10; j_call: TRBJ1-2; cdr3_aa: ASSLGTGGYT
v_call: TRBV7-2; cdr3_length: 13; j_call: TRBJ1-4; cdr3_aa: ASSLNAGAGEKLF
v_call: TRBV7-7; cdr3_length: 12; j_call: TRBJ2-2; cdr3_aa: ASSLSSGSGELF
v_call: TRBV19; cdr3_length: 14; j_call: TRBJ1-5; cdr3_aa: ASSHLDRGRDQPQH
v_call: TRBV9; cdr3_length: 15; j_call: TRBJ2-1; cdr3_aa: ASSVGLAGGPGNEQF
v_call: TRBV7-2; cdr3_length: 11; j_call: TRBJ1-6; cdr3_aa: ASSRGGNSPLH
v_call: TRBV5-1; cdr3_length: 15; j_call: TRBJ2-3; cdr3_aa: ASSLSGLAGGPDTQY
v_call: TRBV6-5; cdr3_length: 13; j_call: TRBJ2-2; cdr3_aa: ASSLTGHDTGELF
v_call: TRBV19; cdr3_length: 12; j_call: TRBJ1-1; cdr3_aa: ASSTTLVNTEAF
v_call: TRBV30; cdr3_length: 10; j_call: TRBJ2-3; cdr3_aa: ACTLSTDTQY
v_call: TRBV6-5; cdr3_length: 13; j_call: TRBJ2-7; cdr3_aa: ASTAAITYSYEQY